This T cell receptor (beta chain) was profiled in a study of Tregs in tolerant kidney transplant recipients. Study as a whole: Related graft donors supplied nonmyeloablative bone marrow transplants, and mixed chimerism was transient. Notes on the study in general: Expanding Tregs on activated donor B cells appeared to best identify donor-specific TCRbeta clones. Changing PCR primers prevented nucleotide comparison between some patients' samples.

The table came from immunoSEQ multiplex PCR; TCRdb's copy has only in-frame clones and leaves some out. The listing contains roughly 50,000 clones. Worth noting for this clone: Antigen unknown. The read finishes 3 residues shy of the CDR3 end, and the germline J gene is used to complete it.

Trimming cost V 5 bases and J 0 bases, with 10 bases left between them. Germline V gene lookup returns CDR1 LNHDA and CDR2 SQIVND (reference sequence). The CDR3 loop spans 15 amino acids. The chain is built from TRBV19 and TRBJ2-2, with D tentatively TRBD1 (6 bases). This sequence originates from a human donor who received a combined kidney and bone marrow transplant. The starting material was CD4+ T cells from blood, obtained before the transplant. This CDR3 reads CASSQDSPNTGELFF. The part of the CDR3 DNA that was read is TGTGCCAGTAGTCAGGACAGCCCGAACACCGGGGAG.